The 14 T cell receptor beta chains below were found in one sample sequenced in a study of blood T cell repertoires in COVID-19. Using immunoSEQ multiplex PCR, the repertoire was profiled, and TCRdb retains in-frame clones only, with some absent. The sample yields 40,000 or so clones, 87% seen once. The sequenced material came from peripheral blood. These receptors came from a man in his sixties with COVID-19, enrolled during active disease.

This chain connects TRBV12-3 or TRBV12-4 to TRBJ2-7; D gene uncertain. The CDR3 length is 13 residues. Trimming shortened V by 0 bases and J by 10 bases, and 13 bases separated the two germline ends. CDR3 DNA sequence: TGTGCCAGCAGTTTAGCTACACATGCGACACAGTACTTC. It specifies CASSLATHATQYF.

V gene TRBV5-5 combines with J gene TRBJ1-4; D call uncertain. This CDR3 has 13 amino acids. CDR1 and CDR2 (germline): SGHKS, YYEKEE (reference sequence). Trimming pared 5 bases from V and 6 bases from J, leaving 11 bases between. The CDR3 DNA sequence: TGTGCCAGCAGTTTGAACGGGGATGAAAAACTGTTTTTT. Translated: CASSLNGDEKLFF.

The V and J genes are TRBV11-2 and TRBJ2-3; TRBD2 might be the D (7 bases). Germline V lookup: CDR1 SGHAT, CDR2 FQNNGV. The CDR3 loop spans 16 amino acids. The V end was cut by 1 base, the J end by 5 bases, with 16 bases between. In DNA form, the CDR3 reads TGTGCCAGCAGCTTAGTCGTCTTAGGGGGGGGAGATACGCAGTATTTT. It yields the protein CASSLVVLGGGDTQYF.

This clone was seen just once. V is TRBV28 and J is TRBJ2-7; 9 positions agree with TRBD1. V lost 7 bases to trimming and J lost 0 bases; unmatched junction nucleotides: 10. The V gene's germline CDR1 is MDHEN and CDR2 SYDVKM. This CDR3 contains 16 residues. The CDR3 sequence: CASTPRGTGSSYEQYF. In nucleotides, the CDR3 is TGTGCCAGCACTCCTAGAGGGACAGGGAGCTCCTACGAGCAGTACTTC.

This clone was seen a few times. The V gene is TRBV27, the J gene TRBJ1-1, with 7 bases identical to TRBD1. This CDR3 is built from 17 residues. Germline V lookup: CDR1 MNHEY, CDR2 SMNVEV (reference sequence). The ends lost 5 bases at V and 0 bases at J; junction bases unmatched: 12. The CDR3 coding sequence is TGTGCCAGCAGTCCGCAGGGGGTTAATGCGATGAACACTGAAGCTTTCTTT. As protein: CASSPQGVNAMNTEAFF.

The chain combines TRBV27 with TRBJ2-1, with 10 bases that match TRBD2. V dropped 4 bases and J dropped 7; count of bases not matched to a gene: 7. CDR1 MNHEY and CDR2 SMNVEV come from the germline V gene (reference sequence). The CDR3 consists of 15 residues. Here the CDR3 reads CASSSLAGVANEQFF. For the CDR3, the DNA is TGTGCCAGCAGTTCGCTAGCGGGGGTTGCTAATGAGCAGTTCTTC.

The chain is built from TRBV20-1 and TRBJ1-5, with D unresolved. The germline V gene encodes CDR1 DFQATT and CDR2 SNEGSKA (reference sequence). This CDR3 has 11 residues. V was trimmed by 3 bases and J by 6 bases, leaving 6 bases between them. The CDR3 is CSARGRQPQHF. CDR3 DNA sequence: TGCAGTGCTAGGGGCCGTCAGCCCCAGCATTTT.

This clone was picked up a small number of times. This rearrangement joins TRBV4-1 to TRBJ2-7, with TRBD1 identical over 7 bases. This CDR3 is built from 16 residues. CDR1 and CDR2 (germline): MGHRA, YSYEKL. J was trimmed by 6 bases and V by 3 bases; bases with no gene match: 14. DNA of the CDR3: TGCGCCAGCAGCCAGGGCTCTATGACAGGGAGACCCGAGCAGTACTTC. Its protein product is CASSQGSMTGRPEQYF.

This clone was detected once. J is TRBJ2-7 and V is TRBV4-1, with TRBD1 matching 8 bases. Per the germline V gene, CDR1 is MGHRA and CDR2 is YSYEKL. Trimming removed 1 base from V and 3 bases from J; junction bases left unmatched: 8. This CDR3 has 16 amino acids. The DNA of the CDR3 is TGCGCCAGCAGCCAAGTATTCGGGACAGGCGACTACGAGCAGTACTTC. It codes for CASSQVFGTGDYEQYF.

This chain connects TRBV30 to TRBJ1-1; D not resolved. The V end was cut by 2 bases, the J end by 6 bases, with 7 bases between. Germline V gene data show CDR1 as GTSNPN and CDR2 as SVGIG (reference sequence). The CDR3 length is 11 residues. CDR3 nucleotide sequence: TGTGCCTGGAGTTTCACGGCTGAAGCTTTCTTT. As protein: CAWSFTAEAFF.

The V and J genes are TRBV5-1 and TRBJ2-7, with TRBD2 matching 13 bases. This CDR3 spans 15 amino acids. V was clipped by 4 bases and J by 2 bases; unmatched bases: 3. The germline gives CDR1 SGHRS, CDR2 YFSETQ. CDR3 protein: CASSLGTSGTYEQYF. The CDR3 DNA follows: TGCGCCAGCAGCCTCGGGACTAGCGGGACCTACGAGCAGTACTTC.

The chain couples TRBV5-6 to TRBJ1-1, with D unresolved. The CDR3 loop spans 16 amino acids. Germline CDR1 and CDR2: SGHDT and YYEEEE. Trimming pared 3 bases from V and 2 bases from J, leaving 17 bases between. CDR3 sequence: CASSSGFRRENTEAFF. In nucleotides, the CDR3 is TGTGCCAGCAGCTCGGGTTTCCGGCGGGAAAACACTGAAGCTTTCTTT.

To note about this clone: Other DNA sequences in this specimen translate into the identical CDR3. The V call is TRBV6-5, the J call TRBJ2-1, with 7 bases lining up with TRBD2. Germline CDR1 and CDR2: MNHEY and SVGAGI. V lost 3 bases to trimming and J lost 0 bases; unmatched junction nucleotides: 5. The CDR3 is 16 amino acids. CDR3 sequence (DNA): TGTGCCAGCAGTTATTCCGGCGGGAGCTCCTACAATGAGCAGTTCTTC. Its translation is CASSYSGGSSYNEQFF.

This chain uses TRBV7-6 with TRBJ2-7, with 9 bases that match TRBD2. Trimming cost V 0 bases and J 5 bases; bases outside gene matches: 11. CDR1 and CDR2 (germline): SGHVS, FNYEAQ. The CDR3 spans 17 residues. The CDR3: CASSLASGSRMPDEQYF. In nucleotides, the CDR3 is TGTGCCAGCAGCTTAGCTAGCGGGAGTAGAATGCCGGACGAGCAGTACTTC.